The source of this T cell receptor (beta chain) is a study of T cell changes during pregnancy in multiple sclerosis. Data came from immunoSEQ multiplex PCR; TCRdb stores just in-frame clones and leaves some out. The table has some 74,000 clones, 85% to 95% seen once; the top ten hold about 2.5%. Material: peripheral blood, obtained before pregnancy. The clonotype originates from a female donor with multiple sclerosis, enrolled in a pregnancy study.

The chain's CDR3 is CASRTDRAPTGELFF. Here the CDR3 DNA reads TGTGCCAGCAGAACTGACAGGGCCCCCACCGGGGAGCTGTTTTTT. The chain employs TRBV6-5 and TRBJ2-2; TRBD1 aligns across 7 bases. CDR1 and CDR2 from the germline V gene are MNHEY and SVGAGI. The CDR3 has 15 amino acids. With V trimmed by 6 bases and J by 4 bases, 8 bases remained unmatched.